This T cell receptor beta chain was recorded in a study of regulatory T cells in long-lasting Graves disease. Described time point: newly diagnosed GD, antithyroid drugs for less than 3 months. Researchers made the TCR library from RNA that was extracted from PBMCs. In its sample, this clonotype was seen a few times. The junction departs from the called germline gene at one end, perhaps through a read error. Arm-PCR of CDR3 regions and iRepertoire HTBI primers were used to build TCR beta libraries. Using its own MiXCR run on the multiplex PCR reads, TCRdb lists one record per CDR3 protein. The table includes about 210,000 distinct CDR3 sequences, roughly 19% detected once. This CDR3 is built from 15 residues. The data were also submitted as part of a second study, on T cells in Graves' hyperthyroidism and ophthalmopathy. That investigation notes: Initially, a first-round RT-PCR of the TCR CDR3 employed the HTBI primer set.

Sample: peripheral blood mononuclear cells (PBMCs), taken at new diagnosis, from a patient treated with antithyroid drugs. The TCR was taken from a young woman with Graves disease. The chain combines TRBV12-3 or TRBV12-4 with TRBJ2-5, with TRBD2 matching 8 bases. For the CDR3, the DNA is TGTGCCAGCAGCTTAGGGGCGGGGGGAGGGGAGACCCAGTACTTC. Translating gives CASSLGAGGGETQYF.